This T cell receptor (beta chain) was sequenced for a study of blood T cell repertoires in COVID-19. Study information: The samples span acute and convalescent COVID-19 from the United States, Italy and Spain. Sample material is recorded as cDNA or gDNA derived from T cells, B-cell-depleted T cells, or PBMCs.

Germline CDR1 reads ENHRY; CDR2 reads SYGVKD. The CDR3 spans 15 residues. The J segment lost 1 base and the V segment lost 4 bases, leaving 0 bases of the junction unmatched. As handled by the study authors: How many nucleated cells were present was estimated from reference gene primer amplification. Profiled with immunoSEQ multiplex PCR; TCRdb holds only in-frame clones, not every one. The DNA was the basis for D and trimming; V, J and clone size are from that table. Of over 90,000 clones listed, about 90% are singletons. Sequencing used peripheral blood. This chain joins TRBV10-3 and TRBJ2-3, with TRBD2 identical over 12 bases. This clonotype originated in a human donor in a cohort sampled during active COVID-19. The CDR3 nucleotides are TGTGCCATCAGTGGACTAGCGGGAGGCACAGATACGCAGTATTTT. It encodes CAISGLAGGTDTQYF.